The 26 T cell receptor beta chains presented below share a single source sample, sequenced in a study of blood T cell repertoires in COVID-19. Produced via immunoSEQ multiplex PCR; TCRdb's table is partial and in-frame only. Among over 250,000 clones listed, around nine tenths were seen once. Sequenced: peripheral blood. These receptor sequences come from a woman in her sixties with acute or convalescent COVID-19.

CDR3 nucleotide sequence: TGTGCCAGCAGCCCCTGGACTAGCGGGGGAGGGGCTACGCAGTATTTT. The encoded protein is CASSPWTSGGGATQYF. The chain is built from TRBV3-1 (or the pseudogene TRBV3-2) and TRBJ2-3, with 13 nucleotides matching TRBD2. CDR1 is LGHDT and CDR2 is YNNKEL in the germline V gene (reference sequence). This CDR3 has 16 amino acids. The V gene end was trimmed by 4 bases and the J gene end by 8 bases; junction bases not matched to a gene: 9.

The chain couples TRBV7-8 to TRBJ2-7; weak D call: TRBD2 (5 bases). CDR1 is SGHVS, CDR2 FQNEAQ, per germline. The CDR3 spans 14 residues. V lost 2 bases, J lost 2 bases, and 10 bases lay in between. The CDR3 here is CASSLLAKAYEQYF. DNA of the CDR3: TGTGCCAGCAGCTTACTAGCTAAAGCCTACGAGCAGTACTTC.

This chain joins TRBV7-8 and TRBJ1-6; no reliable D call. Germline values: CDR1 SGHVS, CDR2 FQNEAQ. The CDR3 is 14 residues long. The ends were cut back, 0 bases at V and 7 bases at J, with 7 bases in the middle. CDR3 loop: CASSLAGRNSPLHF. The CDR3, as DNA: TGTGCCAGCAGCTTAGCTGGCAGGAATTCACCCCTCCACTTT. The full variable domain, with the rest looked up from reference TRBV7-8 and TRBJ1-6, is GAGVSQSPRYKVAKRGQDVALRCDPISGHVSLFWYQQALGQGPEFLTYFQNEAQLDKSGLPSDRFFAERPEGSVSTLKIQRTQQEDSAVYLCASSLAGRNSPLHFGNGTRLTVT.

The chain has TRBV19 and TRBJ1-2; tentative D call: TRBD1 (5 bases). The germline V gene has CDR1 LNHDA and CDR2 SQIVND (reference sequence). Trimming removed 1 base at V and 6 bases at J, with 12 bases between. There are 14 residues in the CDR3. DNA for the CDR3: TGTGCCAGTAGTATAGGAGCAGGGATCCATGGCTACACCTTC. Residues: CASSIGAGIHGYTF.

The J gene is TRBJ2-6, the V gene TRBV7-2, with 9 bases matching TRBD2. The CDR3 is made up of 19 amino acids. The junction had 11 bases not matched to a gene; V was cut back by 5 bases and J by 0 bases. Germline CDR1 reads SGHTA; CDR2 reads FQGNSA. Here the CDR3 DNA reads TGTGCCAGCAGCCCGTCTAGCGGGGCCCCCGGCTCTGGGGCCAACGTCCTGACTTTC. This codes for CASSPSSGAPGSGANVLTF.

The chain has TRBV30 and TRBJ1-2, with D possibly matching TRBD1 (5 bases). The CDR3 extends over 14 amino acids. Germline V gene sequence: CDR1 GTSNPN, CDR2 SVGIG (reference sequence). V was clipped by 0 bases and J by 3 bases, with 11 bases between them. The CDR3 sequence is CAWSVRGRHYGYTF. For the CDR3, the DNA is TGTGCCTGGAGTGTAAGGGGAAGGCACTATGGCTACACCTTC. Using reference TRBV30 and TRBJ1-2 for the parts outside the CDR3, the full variable domain is SQTIHQWPATLVQPVGSPLSLECTVEGTSNPNLYWYRQAAGRGLQLLFYSVGIGQISSEVPQNLSASRPQDRQFILSSKKLLLSDSGFYLCAWSVRGRHYGYTFGSGTRLTVV.

V is TRBV29-1 and J is TRBJ1-1; 7 positions match TRBD1. Germline CDR1 is SQVTM and CDR2 is ANQGSEA. Unmatched junction bases numbered 11, after V lost 7 bases and J lost 6 bases. The CDR3 has 13 amino acids. The CDR3 loop is CSASGQWESEAFF. In nucleotides, the CDR3 is TGCAGCGCGTCGGGACAGTGGGAATCTGAAGCTTTCTTT. Full variable domain (rest looked up from reference TRBV29-1 and TRBJ1-1): SAVISQKPSRDICQRGTSLTIQCQVDSQVTMMFWYRQQPGQSLTLIATANQGSEATYESGFVIDKFPISRPNLTFSTLTVSNMSPEDSSIYLCSASGQWESEAFFGQGTRLTVV.

CDR3 DNA sequence: TGTGCCAGCAGTGCAGTCGCGAACACCGGGGAGCTGTTTTTT. This encodes CASSAVANTGELFF. The chain carries TRBV27 and TRBJ2-2; no reliable D call. This CDR3 has 14 residues. Germline V gives CDR1 MNHEY, CDR2 SMNVEV (reference sequence). V was shortened by 5 bases and J by 0 bases, with 7 bases between the two germline ends.

This chain joins TRBV4-3 and TRBJ1-4, with D unclear. This CDR3 has 16 amino acids. The germline V gene encodes CDR1 LGHNA and CDR2 YSLEER. Trimming pared 0 bases from V and 1 base from J, leaving 9 bases between. CDR3 in amino acids: CASSQDLLRTNEKLFF. DNA for the CDR3: TGCGCCAGCAGCCAAGATCTCCTTCGAACTAATGAAAAACTGTTTTTT.

This chain uses TRBV6-5 with TRBJ1-6; D possibly corresponds to TRBD1 (5 bases). The CDR3 has 12 residues. The V end was cut by 6 bases, the J end by 10 bases, with 10 bases between. CDR1 and CDR2 (germline): MNHEY, SVGAGI. The CDR3 loop reads CASRQVRSPLHF. The CDR3 DNA sequence: TGTGCCAGCAGACAGGTTAGATCACCCCTCCACTTT.

The chain carries TRBV28 and TRBJ1-1; D is ambiguous. Germline V gene sequence: CDR1 MDHEN, CDR2 SYDVKM. V gave up 3 bases and J gave up 4 bases, with 15 bases separating them. CDR3 size: 15 residues. The CDR3 coding sequence is TGTGCCAGCAGTTTTCGTGCGCTTCCTGGCACTGAAGCTTTCTTT. Amino acid sequence: CASSFRALPGTEAFF.

This clone was seen just once. The CDR3 bases are TGTGCCAGCAGTCCAAACCCGGGACTAGCGGGAGGGTGGAAGACCCAGTACTTC. It is translated as CASSPNPGLAGGWKTQYF. V usage is TRBV28 and J usage is TRBJ2-5; 16 bases map to TRBD2. CDR1 and CDR2 (germline): MDHEN, SYDVKM. The CDR3 contains 18 residues. V shed 5 bases and J 6 bases; nucleotides not matched to a gene: 12.

The chain uses TRBV23-1 and TRBJ1-2; D possibly corresponds to TRBD1 (6 bases). TRBV23-1 is reported as an ORF; its role is uncertain. The CDR3 has 16 residues. Between the trimmed V and J ends, which lost 6 bases and 6 bases, there was a span of 23 bases. The CDR3 nucleotides are TGCGCCAGCAGCACCTTTCGGGGGGCGATTCGGAATGGCTACACCTTC. Its translation: CASSTFRGAIRNGYTF.

V gene TRBV27 combines with J gene TRBJ2-1; a possible D gene is TRBD2 (5 bases). Germline CDR1 and CDR2: MNHEY and SMNVEV (reference sequence). V was cut by 0 bases and J by 0 bases, with 18 bases left in between. This CDR3 is built from 19 residues. This chain's CDR3 is CASSLSASSGDFSYNEQFF. The CDR3 bases are TGTGCCAGCAGTTTATCAGCTAGCAGTGGGGATTTCTCCTACAATGAGCAGTTCTTC.

A single count supports this clone. This CDR3 reads CATLRSGGGAKDTQYF. CDR3 in DNA: TGTGCCACCCTCCGGAGTGGCGGGGGGGCCAAAGATACGCAGTATTTT. The chain combines TRBV5-4 with TRBJ2-3, with 9 positions matching TRBD2. CDR1 is SGHNT, CDR2 YYREEE, per germline (reference sequence). The CDR3 extends over 16 amino acids. V shed 9 bases and J 5 bases; nucleotides not matched to a gene: 16.

The chain employs TRBV5-1 and TRBJ2-2; possible D gene TRBD1, 6 bases. CDR1 and CDR2 (germline): SGHRS, YFSETQ. The CDR3 spans 14 residues. With 0 bases removed from V and 7 bases from J, the gap between germline ends came to 10 bases. Here the CDR3 reads CASSLAQGGGELFF. The CDR3 DNA reads as TGCGCCAGCAGCTTGGCACAGGGCGGCGGGGAGCTGTTTTTT.

This chain links TRBV19 with TRBJ1-1; the D gene is possibly TRBD1 (6 bases). V was cut by 7 bases and J by 4 bases, with 22 bases left in between. The CDR3 contains 16 residues. Germline V gives CDR1 LNHDA, CDR2 SQIVND (reference sequence). The CDR3 loop reads CASTEGGRIFGTEAFF. CDR3 sequence (DNA): TGTGCCAGTACAGAAGGGGGTAGGATTTTTGGCACTGAAGCTTTCTTT.

In its sample, this clone was seen a few times. The gene calls are TRBV2 and TRBJ1-3; 9 bases fit TRBD1. Germline V gene data show CDR1 as SNHLY and CDR2 as FYNNEI. CDR3 length equals 16 residues. J gave up 1 base and V 3 bases, and 4 bases lay outside the gene matches. In nucleotides, the CDR3 is TGTGCCAGCAGTGAGGGGGACAGGGTATCTGGAAACACCATATATTTT. It encodes CASSEGDRVSGNTIYF.

The chain carries TRBV27 and TRBJ2-1; 9 nucleotides match TRBD2. V dropped 1 base and J dropped 7; count of bases not matched to a gene: 11. Germline V CDR1 and CDR2: MNHEY, SMNVEV (reference sequence). The CDR3 runs 17 residues. The CDR3: CASSLYQIAGEGNEQFF. For the CDR3, the DNA is TGTGCCAGCAGTTTATACCAAATAGCGGGAGAGGGGAATGAGCAGTTCTTC.

This sequence joins TRBV6-5 and TRBJ1-2; D is perhaps TRBD1 (5 bases). Trimming shortened V by 5 bases and J by 7 bases, and 11 bases separated the two germline ends. The CDR3 runs to 12 residues. Germline values: CDR1 MNHEY, CDR2 SVGAGI. The CDR3 DNA follows: TGTGCCAGCAGTACGCCAGGGTCTGGCTACACCTTC. Its protein is CASSTPGSGYTF.

The gene calls are TRBV7-2 and TRBJ1-1; 7 bases align to TRBD1. CDR3 size: 15 residues. Germline lookup yields CDR1 SGHTA and CDR2 FQGNSA. V lost 4 bases to trimming and J lost 4 bases; unmatched junction nucleotides: 9. The CDR3 spells CASSSSTGFRTEAFF. The CDR3 coding sequence is TGTGCCAGCAGCTCTTCGACAGGGTTTCGCACTGAAGCTTTCTTT. The whole variable domain, filled in from reference TRBV7-2 and TRBJ1-1, reads GAGVSQSPSNKVTEKGKDVELRCDPISGHTALYWYRQSLGQGLEFLIYFQGNSAPDKSGLPSDRFSAERTGGSVSTLTIQRTQQEDSAVYLCASSSSTGFRTEAFFGQGTRLTVV.

This rearrangement joins TRBV24-1 to TRBJ1-1, with a weak D call TRBD1 (6 bases). V was clipped by 3 bases and J by 7 bases, with 11 bases between them. This CDR3 contains 13 residues. The germline V gene has CDR1 KGHDR and CDR2 SFDVKD. CDR3 coding DNA: TGTGCCACCAGTGATCGACGACAGGTTGAAGCTTTCTTT. This gives the protein CATSDRRQVEAFF.

This sequence joins TRBV3-1 (or the pseudogene TRBV3-2) and TRBJ1-5, with 8 positions matching TRBD1. Germline lookup yields CDR1 LGHDT and CDR2 YNNKEL (reference sequence). The V gene end was trimmed by 4 bases and the J gene end by 5 bases; junction bases not matched to a gene: 10. CDR3 size: 16 residues. The CDR3 protein is CASSPAGRGRDQPQHF. CDR3 bases: TGTGCCAGCAGCCCGGCGGGCAGGGGGCGCGATCAGCCCCAGCATTTT.

V and J are TRBV4-2 and TRBJ1-1; the match to TRBD1 covers 8 bases. V gave up 1 base and J gave up 3 bases; unmatched junction bases: 7. The CDR3 has 16 residues. Germline V gene data show CDR1 as LGHNA and CDR2 as YNFKEQ. The CDR3: CASSQGGQGDHTEAFF. The CDR3 DNA sequence: TGTGCCAGCAGCCAAGGAGGACAGGGCGATCACACTGAAGCTTTCTTT.

The CDR3 reads CATSDFGGIETQYF. CDR3 bases: TGTGCCACCAGTGATTTCGGAGGGATAGAGACCCAGTACTTC. This chain links TRBV24-1 with TRBJ2-5, with D maybe TRBD2 (6 bases). The CDR3 spans 14 residues. Germline V CDR1 and CDR2: KGHDR, SFDVKD. V was shortened by 1 base and J by 4 bases, with 9 bases between the two germline ends.

The chain combines TRBV3-1 (or the pseudogene TRBV3-2) with TRBJ1-6, with unresolved D. V was shortened by 3 bases and J by 11 bases, with 20 bases between the two germline ends. Germline CDR1 reads LGHDT; CDR2 reads YNNKEL (reference sequence). CDR3 length: 16 amino acids. The DNA for the CDR3 is TGTGCCAGCAGCCACCTAACAAGAATAAACGGGGCACCCCTCCACTTT. It yields the protein CASSHLTRINGAPLHF.